What follows is one T cell receptor beta chain and its context. This record comes from a study of patients and donors after allogeneic stem cell transplantation. V gave up 1 base and J gave up 1 base, with 7 bases separating them. Germline loops: CDR1 SEHNR, CDR2 FQNEAQ (reference sequence). There are 14 residues in the CDR3. TCRdb re-analysed the RT-PCR reads in MiXCR, keeping a single row per CDR3 protein. The top ten clones hold around 26% of a sample with about 150,000 distinct CDR3 sequences, nearly 25% of them seen once. Sequenced material: blood, either unsorted or a sorted T cell fraction (not recorded which). J is TRBJ1-1 and V is TRBV7-9; D uncertain. The origin of this receptor is a human donor who was either an allogeneic HSCT recipient or a stem cell or donor lymphocyte infusion donor (not recorded which). It is not recorded whose cells these are; they may come from a transplant donor. CDR3 residues: CASSLVLPNTEAFF. The CDR3 nucleotides are TGTGCCAGCAGCTTAGTTCTGCCGAACACTGAAGCTTTCTTT.